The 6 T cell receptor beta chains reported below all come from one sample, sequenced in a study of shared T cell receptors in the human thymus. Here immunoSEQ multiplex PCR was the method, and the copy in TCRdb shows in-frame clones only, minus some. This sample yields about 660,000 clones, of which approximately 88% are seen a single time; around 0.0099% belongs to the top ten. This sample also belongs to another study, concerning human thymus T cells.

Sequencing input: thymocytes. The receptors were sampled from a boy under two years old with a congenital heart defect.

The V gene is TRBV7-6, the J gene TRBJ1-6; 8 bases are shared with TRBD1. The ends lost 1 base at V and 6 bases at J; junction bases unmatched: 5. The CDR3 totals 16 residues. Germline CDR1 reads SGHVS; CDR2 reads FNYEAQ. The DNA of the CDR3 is TGTGCCAGCAGCTTAGTAAGGGGACAGGCTAATTCACCCCTCCACTTT. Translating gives CASSLVRGQANSPLHF.

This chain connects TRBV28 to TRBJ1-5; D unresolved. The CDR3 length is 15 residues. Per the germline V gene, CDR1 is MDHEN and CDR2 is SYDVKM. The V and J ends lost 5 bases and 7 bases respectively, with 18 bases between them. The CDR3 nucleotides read TGTGCCAGCAGTCCCTCGTCGTGGGAGGCCCAGCCCCAGCATTTT. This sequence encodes CASSPSSWEAQPQHF.

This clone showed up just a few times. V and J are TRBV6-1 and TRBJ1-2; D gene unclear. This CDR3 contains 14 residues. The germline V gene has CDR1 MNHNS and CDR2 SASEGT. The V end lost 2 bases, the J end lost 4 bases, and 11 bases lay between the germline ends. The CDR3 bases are TGTGCCAGCAGTGAATTAGTTACCTTCTATGGCTACACCTTC. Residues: CASSELVTFYGYTF.

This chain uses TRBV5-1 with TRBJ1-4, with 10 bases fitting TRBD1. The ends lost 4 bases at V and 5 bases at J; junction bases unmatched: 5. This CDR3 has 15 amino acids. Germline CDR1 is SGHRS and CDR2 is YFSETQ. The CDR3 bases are TGCGCCAGCAGCACGGACAGGGGGGGGAATGAAAAACTGTTTTTT. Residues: CASSTDRGGNEKLFF.

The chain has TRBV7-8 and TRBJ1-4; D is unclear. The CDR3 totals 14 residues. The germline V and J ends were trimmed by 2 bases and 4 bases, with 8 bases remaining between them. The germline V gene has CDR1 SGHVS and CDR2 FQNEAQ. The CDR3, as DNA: TGTGCCAGCAGCTTAACCGGGGATAATGAAAAACTGTTTTTT. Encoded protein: CASSLTGDNEKLFF.

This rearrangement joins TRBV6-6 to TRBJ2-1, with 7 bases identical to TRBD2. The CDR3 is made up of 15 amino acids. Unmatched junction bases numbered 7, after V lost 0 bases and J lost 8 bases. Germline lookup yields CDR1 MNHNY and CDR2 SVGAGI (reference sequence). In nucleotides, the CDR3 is TGTGCCAGCAGTTACTCTGGGGAGGGCCGCGATGAGCAGTTCTTC. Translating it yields CASSYSGEGRDEQFF.